Only one count was recorded for the clone carrying this T cell receptor beta chain. The target antigen is unknown. The germline V gene has CDR1 SGHDN and CDR2 FVKESK. Trimming removed 3 bases at V and 3 bases at J, with 15 bases between. The CDR3 loop spans 15 amino acids. Using immunoSEQ multiplex PCR, the repertoire was profiled, and TCRdb retains in-frame clones only, with some absent. The sample has 40,000 to 65,000 clones, approximately 84% seen once. CD3+CD4+ and CD3+CD8+ cells were FACS-sorted from thawed unstimulated PBMCs. This specimen comes from a study of T cell clones after liver transplantation. Whole-study context: A pre-transplant mixed lymphocyte reaction with TCRbeta sequencing defined graft-donor-reactive clones followed in post-transplant blood. Study outcomes and limitations: Post-transplant time points were not standardized, so conclusions are preliminary.

J is TRBJ2-7 and V is TRBV14, with a weak D call TRBD2 (7 bases). The TCR comes from a human donor who received a liver transplant. The material was CD4+ T cells from blood, obtained before liver transplant. CDR3 nucleotide sequence: TGTGCCAGCAGCCAGAAGACCGGGGGGCTCTACGAGCAGTACTTC. It yields the protein CASSQKTGGLYEQYF.